Ten or more counts support the clone carrying this T cell receptor (beta chain). Its antigen is not identified. This record comes from a study of CD8+CD57+ T cells in acquired aplastic anemia. Study in general: Each DNA sample taken from sorted CD4+ and CD8+ cells came to approximately 3.2 ug on average.

CDR3 size: 12 residues. Germline V gene data show CDR1 as DFQATT and CDR2 as SNEGSKA (reference sequence). Trimming stripped 6 bases from V and 0 bases from J, with 7 bases between. Researchers used genomic DNA as the template to profile TCR beta VDJ and CDR3. TCRdb reanalysed the reads using MiXCR and keeps one entry per CDR3 protein. The sample shows roughly 150,000 distinct CDR3 sequences, around 45% of them seen only once. Study-wide results and limits: The CD8+ Simpson's diversity of patients and controls was not significantly different.

Sequencing input: sorted CD4+, CD8+, or CD8+CD57+ T cells (not recorded which) from PBMCs. This TCR was sampled from a human donor in good health. The chain employs TRBV20-1 and TRBJ2-3, with D unclear. The CDR3 nucleotides are TGCAGTGCCCAGACTAGCACAGATACGCAGTATTTT. Its translation: CSAQTSTDTQYF.